These 29 T cell receptor beta chains share one sample of origin, sequenced in a study of identifying expanded T cells in peripheral blood. The method was immunoSEQ multiplex PCR; TCRdb's version includes in-frame clones alone and lacks a portion of them. The table records under 150,000 clones, around nine tenths of them present only once. Material for sequencing was blood. These receptors were obtained from a person aged 18 to 75 in good health.

The rearrangement uses TRBV6-4 and TRBJ2-1; 9 nucleotides align to TRBD1. The CDR3 has 13 amino acids. Trimming took 4 bases from V and 8 from J; bases not matched to a gene: 3. The V gene's germline CDR1 is MRHNA and CDR2 SNTAGT. As DNA, the CDR3 is TGTGCCAGCAGTGTGGGACAGGGCGATGAGCAGTTCTTC. Translating gives CASSVGQGDEQFF.

This clone occurred a few times. This chain links TRBV18 with TRBJ1-1; 7 nucleotides agree with TRBD1. Germline CDR1 and CDR2: KGHSH and LQKENI. CDR3 length equals 15 residues. With 4 bases clipped from V and 1 base from J, the junction kept 6 bases outside the gene matches. CDR3 DNA sequence: TGTGCCAGCTCACTCACTGACAGGGCGAACACTGAAGCTTTCTTT. Translation gives CASSLTDRANTEAFF. The variable domain in full, completed from reference TRBV18 and TRBJ1-1, reads NAGVMQNPRHLVRRRGQEARLRCSPMKGHSHVYWYRQLPEEGLKFMVYLQKENIIDESGMPKERFSAEFPKEGPSILRIQQVVRGDSAAYFCASSLTDRANTEAFFGQGTRLTVV.

This chain uses TRBV5-1 with TRBJ2-7, with 10 bases lining up with TRBD1. Germline V gene data show CDR1 as SGHRS and CDR2 as YFSETQ. CDR3 length: 17 amino acids. Trimming at V came to 4 bases and at J to 6 bases, leaving 16 bases not matched to a gene. In DNA form, the CDR3 reads TGCGCCAGCAGCGCAGCATTAATCCGGGACAGGGGCTTCGAGCAGTACTTC. Its translation: CASSAALIRDRGFEQYF.

This clone was recorded many times. The chain links TRBV4-2 to TRBJ1-1; 8 bases align to TRBD1. This CDR3 contains 14 residues. The germline gives CDR1 LGHNA, CDR2 YNFKEQ. V was pared by 3 bases and J by 6 bases, with 6 bases of the junction left unmatched. The CDR3 spells CASSHPGQGAEAFF. CDR3 coding DNA: TGTGCCAGCAGCCACCCCGGACAGGGCGCTGAAGCTTTCTTT.

This clone appeared a few times. Other DNA sequences in this specimen translate into the identical CDR3. The chain employs TRBV5-1 and TRBJ2-3; D remains unclear. Trimming removed 4 bases from V and 2 bases from J, with 11 bases in between. The V gene's germline CDR1 is SGHRS and CDR2 YFSETQ. This CDR3 is built from 14 residues. The DNA of the CDR3 is TGCGCCAGCAGCGTAACCGGGCTCACAGATACGCAGTATTTT. Encoded protein: CASSVTGLTDTQYF.

The chain combines TRBV6-5 with TRBJ1-5; the D gene is possibly TRBD1 (5 bases). The ends were cut back, 5 bases at V and 6 bases at J, with 17 bases in the middle. The CDR3 is 15 residues long. Looked up from germline, CDR1 is MNHEY and CDR2 is SVGAGI. CDR3 sequence (DNA): TGTGCCAGCAGTGTTACAGGCTTAGGTCGTCAGCCCCAGCATTTT. Residues: CASSVTGLGRQPQHF.

The chain joins TRBV5-1 to TRBJ2-3; D is perhaps TRBD2 (6 bases). V was trimmed by 0 bases and J by 7 bases, leaving 18 bases between them. CDR3 length: 16 residues. Germline loops: CDR1 SGHRS, CDR2 YFSETQ. As DNA, the CDR3 is TGCGCCAGCAGCTTGGGGCCCGACCTCGGAGGGAATACGCAGTATTTT. As protein: CASSLGPDLGGNTQYF.

The chain carries TRBV25-1 and TRBJ2-1, with no clear D. The CDR3 has 14 amino acids. Germline V CDR1 and CDR2: MGHDK, SYGVNS. V was pared by 5 bases and J by 9 bases, with 17 bases between. The CDR3 nucleotides are TGTGCCAGCAGTAACATGGCAGGCCTTAGTGAGCAGTTCTTC. Translation: CASSNMAGLSEQFF.

V gene TRBV14 combines with J gene TRBJ2-1, with 8 bases lining up with TRBD1. This CDR3 has 14 residues. Germline V CDR1 and CDR2: SGHDN, FVKESK. The trim removed 6 bases at V and 9 bases at J, leaving 10 bases unmatched. The CDR3 sequence: CASRTGQVTGEQFF. CDR3 sequence (DNA): TGTGCCAGCAGGACGGGACAGGTAACTGGTGAGCAGTTCTTC.

J is TRBJ1-1 and V is TRBV6-6, with 8 bases matching TRBD1. The J segment lost 5 bases and the V segment lost 6 bases, leaving 5 bases of the junction unmatched. CDR3 length: 13 residues. The germline V gene encodes CDR1 MNHNY and CDR2 SVGAGI (reference sequence). This CDR3 reads CASRDRAGTEAFF. The CDR3 nucleotides read TGTGCCAGCAGGGACAGGGCGGGGACTGAAGCTTTCTTT.

V and J are TRBV4-1 and TRBJ2-1; D is possibly TRBD2 (5 bases). The CDR3 is made up of 16 amino acids. V was shortened by 4 bases and J by 6 bases, with 19 bases between the two germline ends. The germline V gene has CDR1 MGHRA and CDR2 YSYEKL. CDR3 region: CASSPSPTGLGNEQFF. The CDR3 nucleotides read TGCGCCAGCAGCCCATCCCCCACGGGGTTGGGCAATGAGCAGTTCTTC.

The chain employs TRBV7-9 and TRBJ1-1; maybe TRBD1 (6 bases). V was trimmed by 4 bases and J by 6 bases, leaving 12 bases between them. The length of the CDR3 is 13 residues. The germline gives CDR1 SEHNR, CDR2 FQNEAQ (reference sequence). The CDR3 spells CASSYGQKSEAFF. CDR3 bases: TGTGCCAGCAGCTACGGACAGAAATCTGAAGCTTTCTTT.

This clone occurred a few times. The chain recombines TRBV19 with TRBJ1-5, with D possibly TRBD1 on 6 matching bases. V shed 7 bases and J shed 1 base, with 14 bases lying between them. This CDR3 is 15 amino acids long. The germline V gene encodes CDR1 LNHDA and CDR2 SQIVND (reference sequence). CDR3 nucleotide sequence: TGTGCCAGTAAACCCTACAGGGACAGCAATCAGCCCCAGCATTTT. The encoded protein is CASKPYRDSNQPQHF.

The chain is built from TRBV19 and TRBJ1-5, with D maybe TRBD1 (5 bases). CDR1 is LNHDA, CDR2 SQIVND, per germline (reference sequence). The V end was cut by 5 bases, the J end by 6 bases, with 14 bases between. The CDR3 extends over 14 amino acids. DNA of the CDR3: TGTGCCAGTAGTCCTCTCGGGGGTGGTCAGCCCCAGCATTTT. It specifies CASSPLGGGQPQHF.

This clone occurred once. The chain carries TRBV21-1 and TRBJ2-5; the table's D call, TRBD2, has no DNA check behind it. TRBV21-1 corresponds to a pseudogene. This CDR3 is 15 amino acids long. This CDR3 reads CASRRTGRGKETQYF. The CDR3 coding sequence is TGTGCCAGCAGGAGGACTGGGAGGGGTAAAGAGACCCAGTACTTC.

The chain recombines TRBV11-3 with TRBJ2-7; D is unresolved. Trimming stripped 6 bases from V and 4 bases from J, with 16 bases between. This CDR3 has 14 amino acids. CDR1 is SGHNT and CDR2 is YENEEA in the germline V gene. CDR3 region: CASSRGGEGYEQYF. DNA of the CDR3: TGTGCCAGCAGTCGCGGTGGGGAAGGGTACGAGCAGTACTTC. Variable domain in full (rest from reference TRBV11-3 and TRBJ2-7): EAGVVQSPRYKIIEKKQPVAFWCNPISGHNTLYWYLQNLGQGPELLIRYENEEAVDDSQLPKDRFSAERLKGVDSTLKIQPAELGDSAVYLCASSRGGEGYEQYFGPGTRLTVT.

The rearrangement links TRBV28 to TRBJ1-2, with TRBD1 matching 7 bases. The junction had 8 bases not matched to a gene; V was cut back by 5 bases and J by 5 bases. CDR3 length: 14 amino acids. Germline lookup yields CDR1 MDHEN and CDR2 SYDVKM. CDR3 protein: CASSIGRGGYGYTF. CDR3 nucleotides: TGTGCCAGCAGTATTGGCAGGGGGGGATATGGCTACACCTTC.

The V and J genes are TRBV6-5 and TRBJ1-2; D unresolved. Germline-derived CDR1 and CDR2 are MNHEY and SVGAGI. With 8 bases removed from V and 4 bases from J, the gap between germline ends came to 14 bases. The CDR3 length is 13 residues. CDR3 amino acids: CASSQAGAYGYTF. The CDR3 coding sequence is TGTGCCAGCTCTCAAGCGGGCGCCTATGGCTACACCTTC.

The V call is TRBV2, the J call TRBJ1-1; D not certain. CDR1 is SNHLY and CDR2 is FYNNEI in the germline V gene. Trimming left V 4 bases short and J 1 base short, with 4 bases between. This CDR3 has 12 residues. The CDR3 region is CASSVTNTEAFF. CDR3 coding DNA: TGTGCCAGCAGTGTGACGAACACTGAAGCTTTCTTT.

This rearrangement joins TRBV2 to TRBJ2-2; a possible D gene is TRBD1 (5 bases). The CDR3 sequence is 17 residues long. V was shortened by 3 bases and J by 1 base, with 15 bases between the two germline ends. Germline CDR1 reads SNHLY; CDR2 reads FYNNEI. The CDR3 protein is CASSDKIGVVNTGELFF. The CDR3 DNA reads as TGTGCCAGCAGTGACAAAATAGGGGTCGTGAACACCGGGGAGCTGTTTTTT.

V gene TRBV10-3 combines with J gene TRBJ2-1; D remains ambiguous. Trimming removed 0 bases at V and 7 bases at J, with 13 bases between. Germline CDR1 reads ENHRY; CDR2 reads SYGVKD. The CDR3 is 15 amino acids. CDR3 bases: TGTGCCATCAGTGAGTCGGTAGCCCGAGTTAATGAGCAGTTCTTC. Translating gives CAISESVARVNEQFF.

The chain uses TRBV12-5 and TRBJ2-3; D gene ambiguous. The germline V gene has CDR1 LGHNT and CDR2 FRNRAP. The CDR3 has 19 residues. V was pared by 1 base and J by 2 bases, with 22 bases between. CDR3 in DNA: TGTGCTAGTGGTTTGGCCCCTAAACCAGACACAGACCTCACAGATACGCAGTATTTT. Protein product: CASGLAPKPDTDLTDTQYF. The complete variable domain, with remaining parts taken from reference TRBV12-5 and TRBJ2-3, reads DARVTQTPRHKVTEMGQEVTMRCQPILGHNTVFWYRQTMMQGLELLAYFRNRAPLDDSGMPKDRFSAEMPDATLATLKIQPSEPRDSAVYFCASGLAPKPDTDLTDTQYFGPGTRLTVL.

Remarks on this clone: Other DNA sequences of this sample code for an identical CDR3. The chain combines TRBV5-1 with TRBJ2-7; D unclear. Trimming took off 0 bases at V and 4 bases at J, with 2 bases between the two ends. The CDR3 has 11 amino acids. Looked up from germline, CDR1 is SGHRS and CDR2 is YFSETQ. CDR3 nucleotide sequence: TGCGCCAGCAGCTTGGATTACGAGCAGTACTTC. This codes for CASSLDYEQYF.

The chain uses TRBV7-9 and TRBJ2-5, with D uncertain. The CDR3 is 12 residues long. V was shortened by 7 bases and J by 1 base, with 7 bases between the two germline ends. Looked up from germline, CDR1 is SEHNR and CDR2 is FQNEAQ (reference sequence). The CDR3 is CASTFSQETQYF. In DNA, the CDR3 is TGTGCCAGCACCTTCAGCCAAGAGACCCAGTACTTC.

The chain combines TRBV18 with TRBJ1-4, with D perhaps matching TRBD1 (5 bases). Germline CDR1 KGHSH, CDR2 LQKENI. Trimming pared 2 bases from V and 5 bases from J, leaving 12 bases between. The CDR3 is 15 residues long. DNA of the CDR3: TGTGCCAGCTCACCATATAAGGGGCGGAATGAAAAACTGTTTTTT. It translates to CASSPYKGRNEKLFF.

J is TRBJ2-7 and V is TRBV29-1, with D perhaps matching TRBD1 (5 bases). The V and J ends lost 6 bases and 6 bases respectively, with 9 bases between them. CDR1 SQVTM and CDR2 ANQGSEA come from the germline V gene. The CDR3 runs to 10 residues. The CDR3 loop reads CSVFDSEQYF. CDR3 bases: TGCAGCGTATTCGACAGCGAGCAGTACTTC.

The chain uses TRBV6-6 and TRBJ1-3; no firm D call. CDR3 length: 14 amino acids. Germline CDR1 MNHNY, CDR2 SVGAGI (reference sequence). Trimming removed 2 bases at V and 6 bases at J, with 11 bases between. CDR3 bases: TGTGCCAGCAGTTACCCAGGTGGGGAAAACACCATATATTTT. Protein product: CASSYPGGENTIYF.

The chain combines TRBV27 with TRBJ2-7; D might be TRBD1 or TRBD2, each matching 5 bases. CDR1 and CDR2 from the germline V gene are MNHEY and SMNVEV (reference sequence). The CDR3 totals 14 residues. Trimming removed 4 bases from V and 7 bases from J, with 17 bases in between. The CDR3 nucleotides read TGTGCCAGCAGTTCGGGGACGCCTCCTACGGAGCAGTACTTC. Its translation: CASSSGTPPTEQYF.

This chain connects TRBV4-1 to TRBJ1-3; unclear D gene. The germline V gene encodes CDR1 MGHRA and CDR2 YSYEKL. The CDR3 sequence is 13 residues long. V gave up 0 bases and J gave up 4 bases, with 4 bases separating them. The CDR3 here is CASSQEEGNTIYF. The CDR3 nucleotides read TGCGCCAGCAGCCAAGAGGAGGGAAACACCATATATTTT.